These 30 T cell receptor beta chains share one sample of origin, sequenced in a study of blood T cells in healthy people across ages. A second about 7 to 12 cycle PCR used barcoded and J-beta primers. TCRdb reprocessed the 5' RACE reads via MiXCR and lists one record per CDR3 protein. There are 650,000 to 800,000 distinct CDR3 sequences in the sample; approximately 52% occur only once, and roughly 13% lies in the top ten. Input material: blood. These receptors came from an elderly woman in good health.

This clonotype was detected once. This sequence joins TRBV4-2 and TRBJ1-2, with D possibly matching TRBD1 (6 bases). This CDR3 spans 16 amino acids. The ends were cut back, 1 base at V and 7 bases at J, with 19 bases in the middle. Germline CDR1 LGHNA, CDR2 YNFKEQ. The CDR3 spells CASSQGLGDKDCGYTF. DNA for the CDR3: TGTGCCAGCAGCCAAGGTTTAGGGGACAAGGACTGTGGCTACACCTTC.

The V and J genes are TRBV5-1 and TRBJ2-3; no clear D gene. Germline-derived CDR1 and CDR2 are SGHRS and YFSETQ. V dropped 3 bases and J dropped 8 bases, with 10 bases sitting between them. This CDR3 spans 12 amino acids. The CDR3 sequence is CASSSGQSTQYF. The CDR3, as DNA: TGCGCCAGCAGCTCTGGCCAGAGTACGCAGTATTTT.

The V call is TRBV12-3 or TRBV12-4, the J call TRBJ1-1; D is undetermined. This CDR3 is 11 amino acids long. The V gene lost 5 bases and the J gene lost 7 bases, with 8 bases spanning the gap. The CDR3 protein is CASSRRNEAFF. DNA of the CDR3: TGTGCCAGCAGTAGGAGGAATGAAGCTTTCTTT.

The gene calls are TRBV28 and TRBJ2-7; 7 bases match TRBD1. V lost 5 bases and J lost 6; bases outside the gene matches: 10. The length of the CDR3 is 14 residues. CDR1 is MDHEN, CDR2 SYDVKM, per germline. The CDR3 region is CASSPSPTGIEQYF. CDR3 coding DNA: TGTGCCAGCAGTCCGTCCCCGACAGGGATCGAGCAGTACTTC.

This clonotype was observed at least ten times. The chain carries TRBV25-1 and TRBJ2-1, with D possibly matching TRBD2 (5 bases). CDR1 MGHDK and CDR2 SYGVNS come from the germline V gene. V was pared by 6 bases and J by 2 bases, with 14 bases between. CDR3 length: 15 amino acids. CDR3 sequence reads: CASRSAGRTYNEQFF. The CDR3 coding sequence is TGTGCCAGCAGGTCCGCGGGCAGGACCTACAATGAGCAGTTCTTC.

This sequence joins TRBV20-1 and TRBJ2-7; no reliable D call. This CDR3 comprises 11 residues. Trimming stripped 6 bases from V and 6 bases from J, with 12 bases between. Germline V lookup: CDR1 DFQATT, CDR2 SNEGSKA (reference sequence). Here the CDR3 reads CSATPVGEQYF. CDR3 bases: TGCAGTGCCACCCCTGTGGGCGAGCAGTACTTC.

Many counts were recorded for this clonotype. V gene TRBV6-2 or TRBV6-3 combines with J gene TRBJ2-1; TRBD2 matches at 9 bases. CDR3 length equals 16 residues. Germline CDR1 reads MNHEY; CDR2 reads SVGEGT. The V segment lost 6 bases and the J segment 6 bases; nucleotides outside the gene matches: 12. CDR3 amino acids: CASSKGGGTSPNEQFF. In nucleotides, the CDR3 is TGTGCCAGCAGCAAGGGCGGAGGGACTAGCCCCAATGAGCAGTTCTTC.

The gene calls are TRBV6-1 and TRBJ1-2; D may be TRBD1 (5 bases). This CDR3 is 18 amino acids long. Germline V CDR1 and CDR2: MNHNS, SASEGT. Between the trimmed V and J ends, which lost 6 bases and 0 bases, there was a span of 23 bases. The CDR3 region has the DNA TGTGCCAGCAGCCGGGGCGTTATGACCCTGTTAGCTAACTATGGCTACACCTTC. Translating gives CASSRGVMTLLANYGYTF.

V usage is TRBV9 and J usage is TRBJ2-2, with D possibly TRBD1 on 6 matching bases. Germline lookup yields CDR1 SGDLS and CDR2 YYNGEE. The V end was cut by 4 bases, the J end by 1 base, with 14 bases between. The CDR3 totals 16 residues. The CDR3 DNA sequence: TGTGCCAGCAGCCCTCGGGACACCCAGAACACCGGGGAGCTGTTTTTT. Protein sequence: CASSPRDTQNTGELFF.

The chain combines TRBV28 with TRBJ2-5, with D uncertain. The better agreement between TRBJ2-7 and the DNA end casts doubt on the J call. This CDR3 comprises 14 residues. CDR1 and CDR2 from the germline V gene are MDHEN and SYDVKM. For the CDR3, the DNA is TGTGCCAGCAGTAGCCGGGCCGGTGGTGTCGAGCAGTACTTC. The encoded protein is CASSSRAGGVEQYF.

J is TRBJ2-2 and V is TRBV6-5; possible D gene TRBD2, 6 bases. V lost 0 bases and J 4 bases, leaving 9 bases between the germline ends. CDR3 length: 15 amino acids. The germline V gene encodes CDR1 MNHEY and CDR2 SVGAGI. The CDR3 bases are TGTGCCAGCAGTTACTCTACGGAGGGCACCGGGGAGCTGTTTTTT. Translation gives CASSYSTEGTGELFF.

A note on this clonotype: A much larger clone lies one base from this, so it may be a read error. This chain uses TRBV28 with TRBJ2-7, with D possibly matching TRBD2 (6 bases). V lost 7 bases and J lost 7, with 23 bases in between. Germline V CDR1 and CDR2: MDHEN, SYDVKM. This CDR3 has 15 residues. CDR3 in DNA: TGTGCCAGCACCGAACTAGCCCAAGCGGTGGATGAGCAGTACTTC. It encodes CASTELAQAVDEQYF.

On this clonotype: A single base separates this from a much larger clone, so it may be a read error. The J gene is TRBJ1-1, the V gene TRBV5-1; D not certain. The CDR3 spans 13 residues. Per the germline V gene, CDR1 is SGHRS and CDR2 is YFSETQ. In DNA, the CDR3 is TGCGCCAGCAGCTCTTCATTGAACACTGGAGCTTTCTTT. It specifies CASSSSLNTGAFF.

CDR3 protein: CASKGTAYSYEQYF. The DNA of the CDR3 is TGTGCCAGTAAGGGGACAGCATATTCCTACGAGCAGTACTTC. J is TRBJ2-7 and V is TRBV7-2; 7 positions agree with TRBD1. This CDR3 spans 14 amino acids. Unmatched junction bases numbered 9, after V lost 9 bases and J lost 1 base. In germline, CDR1 is SGHTA, CDR2 FQGNSA. Full variable domain (missing parts from reference TRBV7-2 and TRBJ2-7): GAGVSQSPSNKVTEKGKDVELRCDPISGHTALYWYRQSLGQGLEFLIYFQGNSAPDKSGLPSDRFSAERTGGSVSTLTIQRTQQEDSAVYLCASKGTAYSYEQYFGPGTRLTVT.

This clonotype has just one count. The rearrangement links TRBV20-1 to TRBJ1-5; D may be TRBD1 (6 bases). V was clipped by 5 bases and J by 11 bases, with 22 bases between them. CDR3 length: 14 amino acids. Germline V gives CDR1 DFQATT, CDR2 SNEGSKA (reference sequence). CDR3 DNA sequence: TGCAGTGCTTGTCCGGTCAGGGGAATCCGGGCCCAGCATTTT. This codes for CSACPVRGIRAQHF.

The table lists this clonotype with a few counts. This chain connects TRBV28 to TRBJ1-1, with D perhaps matching TRBD1 (5 bases). V lost 5 bases and J lost 9, with 25 bases in between. Germline CDR1 reads MDHEN; CDR2 reads SYDVKM. The CDR3 length is 16 residues. The CDR3 here is CASSLDGLLGPLKAFF. CDR3 coding DNA: TGTGCCAGCAGTCTAGACGGTCTTCTGGGGCCCCTGAAAGCTTTCTTT. Full variable domain (missing parts from reference TRBV28 and TRBJ1-1): DVKVTQSSRYLVKRTGEKVFLECVQDMDHENMFWYRQDPGLGLRLIYFSYDVKMKEKGDIPEGYSVSREKKERFSLILESASTNQTSMYLCASSLDGLLGPLKAFFGQGTRLTVV.

This clonotype was found many times. The V gene is TRBV4-2, the J gene TRBJ2-1; 7 bases agree with TRBD2. There are 18 residues in the CDR3. Per germline, CDR1 LGHNA and CDR2 YNFKEQ. V lost 1 base to trimming and J lost 4 bases; unmatched junction nucleotides: 13. This chain's CDR3 is CASSQGWGGTDFYNEQFF. The CDR3 nucleotides read TGTGCCAGCAGCCAAGGGTGGGGGGGGACGGACTTTTACAATGAGCAGTTCTTC.

This chain uses TRBV20-1 with TRBJ2-3; 12 bases map to TRBD2. CDR1 is DFQATT, CDR2 SNEGSKA, per germline (reference sequence). V shed 4 bases, J shed 7 bases, and the junction held 6 bases outside the gene matches. The CDR3 extends over 14 amino acids. This chain's CDR3 is CSANPLAGGNTQYF. The DNA of the CDR3 is TGCAGTGCTAATCCCCTAGCGGGGGGGAATACGCAGTATTTT.

Worth noting for this clonotype: Being one base from a much bigger clone, this may be a read error. The genes are TRBV27 and TRBJ1-2, with D unresolved. CDR1 is MNHEY, CDR2 SMNVEV, per germline (reference sequence). Trimming took 2 bases from V and 5 from J, leaving 12 bases between them. The CDR3 contains 14 residues. CDR3: CASSLDFSGYGYTF. The CDR3, as DNA: TGTGCCAGCAGTTTAGACTTCAGCGGGTATGGCTACACCTTC.

This clonotype appeared a few times. The rearrangement links TRBV24-1 to TRBJ2-5; TRBD1 aligns across 8 bases. CDR3 size: 15 residues. Germline V gene data show CDR1 as KGHDR and CDR2 as SFDVKD. V was clipped by 3 bases and J by 11 bases; unmatched bases: 13. The CDR3 sequence is CATSDIQGVYNEQYF. In DNA form, the CDR3 reads TGTGCCACCAGTGATATACAGGGGGTATACAATGAGCAGTACTTC.

The chain uses TRBV15 and TRBJ2-5; D is uncertain. The last part of the DNA fits TRBJ2-7 better; the J call may be wrong. This CDR3 contains 13 residues. Germline-derived CDR1 and CDR2 are LNHNV and YYDKDF (reference sequence). The CDR3 DNA is TGTGCCACCAGCAGAGATGGCTCTGCCGAGCAGTACTTC. It encodes CATSRDGSAEQYF.

This clonotype occurred many times. This chain uses TRBV10-3 with TRBJ1-5, with no clear D. Per the germline V gene, CDR1 is ENHRY and CDR2 is SYGVKD. Deletions cut 0 bases from V and 5 bases from J, with 2 bases between. The CDR3 is made up of 12 amino acids. CDR3 sequence: CAISESDQPQHF. CDR3 coding DNA: TGTGCCATCAGTGAGTCGGATCAGCCCCAGCATTTT.

Points on this clonotype: This may stem from a read error, because a much larger clone lies one nucleotide away. J is TRBJ2-3 and V is TRBV12-3 or TRBV12-4; possible D gene TRBD2, 6 bases. The CDR3 has 15 amino acids. CDR3 sequence (DNA): TGTGCCAGCAGTCCGGGACTCCGCCCCACAGATGCGCAGTATTTT. Amino acid sequence: CASSPGLRPTDAQYF.

There are a few counts of this clonotype. This chain's CDR3 is CAIMREGATDTQYF. Here the CDR3 DNA reads TGTGCCATCATGAGGGAGGGGGCCACAGATACGCAGTATTTT. This chain connects TRBV10-3 to TRBJ2-3; D possibly matches TRBD1 or TRBD2 (7 bases each). Trimming removed 7 bases from V and 2 bases from J, with 13 bases in between. This CDR3 spans 14 amino acids. Germline-derived CDR1 and CDR2 are ENHRY and SYGVKD.

Only one count was recorded for this clonotype. The chain employs TRBV7-9 and TRBJ2-1; TRBD2 matches at 8 bases. The J call may be incorrect, as the DNA end agrees better with TRBJ2-7. Germline CDR1 is SEHNR and CDR2 is FQNEAQ (reference sequence). The CDR3 sequence is 17 residues long. DNA of the CDR3: TGTGCCAGCAGCTTAATAGCGGGACGAAGCTCCTACAATGAGCAGTACTTC. Its protein is CASSLIAGRSSYNEQYF.

This clonotype was seen a handful of times. The chain is built from TRBV6-1 and TRBJ2-3; D might be TRBD1 (6 bases). V gave up 6 bases and J gave up 1 base, with 14 bases separating them. Germline loops: CDR1 MNHNS, CDR2 SASEGT. The CDR3 runs to 15 residues. In DNA, the CDR3 is TGTGCCAGCAGCGGTTCTGGGGGCCGCACAGATACGCAGTATTTT. It encodes CASSGSGGRTDTQYF.

Remarks on this clonotype: This may arise from a read error, as a much more abundant clone is one base away. CDR3 nucleotides: TGTGCCGCCAGCAGGCCCCAGTTAGTGAGCAATGAGCAGTTCTTC. It encodes CAASRPQLVSNEQFF. The chain is built from TRBV15 and TRBJ2-1; no clear D gene. The length of the CDR3 is 15 residues. The V gene's germline CDR1 is LNHNV and CDR2 YYDKDF (reference sequence).

This clonotype was found a few times. The V gene is TRBV9, the J gene TRBJ1-1; 10 nucleotides agree with TRBD1. The CDR3 extends over 13 amino acids. After removal of 2 bases from V and 6 bases from J, the junction contained 1 base not matched to a gene. CDR1 is SGDLS, CDR2 YYNGEE, per germline. The DNA for the CDR3 is TGTGCCAGCAGCGTTGGGACAGGGGCTGAAGCTTTCTTT. It translates to CASSVGTGAEAFF.

This clonotype was seen more than once but under ten times. The chain has TRBV27 and TRBJ2-5; the D gene could be TRBD1 or TRBD2 (6 bases each). With the DNA end fitting TRBJ2-7 better, the J assignment may be wrong. This CDR3 has 15 residues. Germline CDR1 reads MNHEY; CDR2 reads SMNVEV (reference sequence). The CDR3: CASSLGSQGTYEQYF. CDR3 nucleotide sequence: TGTGCCAGCAGTTTAGGGAGTCAGGGGACTTACGAGCAGTACTTC.

The chain links TRBV20-1 to TRBJ2-6; unclear D gene. The CDR3 is 13 amino acids. V was shortened by 2 bases and J by 4 bases, with 6 bases between the two germline ends. Germline CDR1 and CDR2: DFQATT and SNEGSKA (reference sequence). The CDR3 protein is CSARRVGANVLTF. For the CDR3, the DNA is TGCAGTGCTAGAAGGGTAGGGGCCAACGTCCTGACTTTC.